A single sample is the source of the 19 T cell receptor beta chains below, sequenced in a study of OX40 agonist ivuxolimab in advanced cancers. TCRdb's copy holds only in-frame clones and misses some; the assay was immunoSEQ multiplex PCR. The data show 55,000 to 75,000 clones, with roughly 82% seen just once and approximately 2.4% held by the top ten. This material consisted of CD4+ or CD8+ T cells sorted from blood, taken in a trial of the OX40 agonist ivuxolimab. Source of these receptors: an adult with an advanced solid tumor such as melanoma, head and neck, liver or kidney cancer.

This clone was detected only once. The chain is built from TRBV7-2 and TRBJ1-6; the D gene is possibly TRBD1 (5 bases). Trimming shortened V by 4 bases and J by 7 bases, and 11 bases separated the two germline ends. The CDR3 is 14 residues long. Germline assignment: CDR1 SGHTA and CDR2 FQGNSA. The CDR3 sequence: CASSSGLRNSPLHF. CDR3 bases: TGTGCCAGCAGCTCGGGACTGAGGAATTCACCCCTCCACTTT.

This clone was seen a few times. V is TRBV19 and J is TRBJ2-3; D may be TRBD2 (6 bases). This CDR3 comprises 14 residues. The germline V and J ends were trimmed by 7 bases and 3 bases, with 14 bases remaining between them. The germline CDR1 and CDR2 sequences are LNHDA and SQIVND (reference sequence). CDR3 protein: CASKWDFRTDTQYF. CDR3 DNA: TGTGCCAGTAAGTGGGACTTCAGGACAGATACGCAGTATTTT.

A single count supports this clone. This chain joins TRBV19 and TRBJ1-1; D is possibly TRBD1 (5 bases). The CDR3 totals 14 residues. With 2 bases removed from V and 5 bases from J, the gap between germline ends came to 12 bases. CDR1 LNHDA and CDR2 SQIVND come from the germline V gene (reference sequence). The CDR3 reads CASSIPGPRTEAFF. The CDR3 nucleotides are TGTGCCAGTAGTATACCGGGGCCGCGGACTGAAGCTTTCTTT.

J is TRBJ2-3 and V is TRBV7-6; TRBD2 agrees at 7 bases. Germline CDR1 SGHVS, CDR2 FNYEAQ. V lost 7 bases, J lost 0 bases, and 4 bases stayed unmatched. The CDR3 spans 14 residues. CDR3 loop: CASNSLASTDTQYF. DNA of the CDR3: TGTGCCAGCAACTCACTAGCGAGCACAGATACGCAGTATTTT.

This chain joins TRBV7-9 and TRBJ1-2, with TRBD1 identical over 7 bases. The J segment lost 2 bases and the V segment lost 1 base, leaving 13 bases of the junction unmatched. There are 18 residues in the CDR3. Germline loops: CDR1 SEHNR, CDR2 FQNEAQ (reference sequence). The CDR3 here is CASSLVIGGDSRNYGYTF. CDR3 DNA sequence: TGTGCCAGCAGCTTAGTGATAGGTGGGGACAGCCGCAACTATGGCTACACCTTC.

The V call is TRBV14, the J call TRBJ2-5; 10 bases are a match to TRBD1. Germline-derived CDR1 and CDR2 are SGHDN and FVKESK. CDR3 size: 16 residues. V dropped 2 bases and J dropped 3; count of bases not matched to a gene: 6. This chain's CDR3 is CASSQSLGTGEETQYF. The CDR3, as DNA: TGTGCCAGCAGCCAATCCCTCGGGACAGGGGAAGAGACCCAGTACTTC.

This clone was observed a few times. The chain uses TRBV7-9 and TRBJ2-3; D remains unclear. V dropped 5 bases and J dropped 4 bases, with 7 bases sitting between them. Germline CDR1 is SEHNR and CDR2 is FQNEAQ (reference sequence). CDR3 length equals 12 residues. This chain's CDR3 is CASSPLPDTQYF. In DNA form, the CDR3 reads TGTGCCAGCAGCCCCCTCCCAGATACGCAGTATTTT.

This rearrangement joins TRBV6-6 to TRBJ1-3; no reliable D call. CDR1 and CDR2 (germline): MNHNY, SVGAGI (reference sequence). This CDR3 is built from 15 residues. V was shortened by 8 bases and J by 4 bases, with 18 bases between the two germline ends. The CDR3 loop reads CASAYSRSQGNTIYF. DNA for the CDR3: TGTGCCAGCGCCTACTCAAGATCCCAAGGAAACACCATATATTTT.

This chain links TRBV30 with TRBJ2-7; D ambiguous. CDR3 length equals 12 residues. From germline, CDR1 is GTSNPN and CDR2 SVGIG (reference sequence). Between the trimmed V and J ends, which lost 5 bases and 3 bases, there was a span of 11 bases. This CDR3 reads CAWADRGYEQYF. The CDR3 DNA is TGTGCCTGGGCCGACCGAGGCTACGAGCAGTACTTC.

This chain joins TRBV13 and TRBJ2-3; 14 bases align to TRBD2. Per germline, CDR1 PRHDT and CDR2 FYEKMQ (reference sequence). CDR3 size: 20 residues. Losses at the gene ends were 4 bases for V and 3 bases for J; bases not matched to a gene: 15. CDR3 DNA: TGTGCCAGCAGCTCACAGGTCCCGGGACTAGCGGGAGTTCGGACAGATACGCAGTATTTT. The encoded protein is CASSSQVPGLAGVRTDTQYF.

A word on this clone: One junction end does not reproduce the germline sequence, and a read error may be involved. V gene TRBV5-4 combines with J gene TRBJ2-7; TRBD1 matches at 9 bases. Germline V lookup: CDR1 SGHNT, CDR2 YYREEE (reference sequence). The length of the CDR3 is 15 residues. Here the CDR3 reads CASGLYGTGFYEQYF. CDR3 nucleotides: TGTGCCAGCGGCTTGTACGGGACAGGGTTCTACGAGCAGTACTTC.

This clone has just one count. V gene TRBV30 combines with J gene TRBJ2-7, with a tentative D call TRBD1 (6 bases). Germline CDR1 is GTSNPN and CDR2 is SVGIG (reference sequence). V was shortened by 4 bases and J by 4 bases, with 11 bases between the two germline ends. The CDR3 consists of 12 residues. The CDR3 region is CAWNYREYEQYF. The CDR3 DNA is TGTGCCTGGAATTACAGGGAATACGAGCAGTACTTC.

V usage is TRBV7-9 and J usage is TRBJ2-5; 9 positions agree with TRBD2. Germline loops: CDR1 SEHNR, CDR2 FQNEAQ (reference sequence). The ends lost 2 bases at V and 1 base at J; junction bases unmatched: 5. The length of the CDR3 is 16 residues. In DNA, the CDR3 is TGTGCCAGCAGCTTAACCCCTAGCGGGGTCCAAGAGACCCAGTACTTC. Its translation is CASSLTPSGVQETQYF.

The chain employs TRBV4-2 and TRBJ1-1; the D gene is possibly TRBD1 (6 bases). Germline CDR1 LGHNA, CDR2 YNFKEQ. The CDR3 contains 14 residues. Trimming shortened V by 0 bases and J by 10 bases, and 15 bases separated the two germline ends. The CDR3 reads CASSQDTGIRGAFF. CDR3 sequence (DNA): TGTGCCAGCAGCCAAGACACAGGGATTAGGGGAGCTTTCTTT.

The chain joins TRBV27 to TRBJ1-2; D perhaps matches TRBD1 (6 bases). CDR3 size: 15 residues. Germline V gene data show CDR1 as MNHEY and CDR2 as SMNVEV (reference sequence). Trimming removed 3 bases at V and 0 bases at J, with 11 bases between. In nucleotides, the CDR3 is TGTGCCAGCAGTTTTTGGGGGCCAGCTAACTATGGCTACACCTTC. Protein: CASSFWGPANYGYTF.

The CDR3 bases are TGTGCCAGCAGTGTCGCGGAGGGAAGTAATTATGGCTACACCTTC. It specifies CASSVAEGSNYGYTF. The chain employs TRBV2 and TRBJ1-2; D is unclear. Germline V gene lookup returns CDR1 SNHLY and CDR2 FYNNEI. This CDR3 spans 15 amino acids. V was pared by 4 bases and J by 5 bases, with 17 bases between.

V is TRBV4-1 and J is TRBJ2-7, with no clear D. The germline V and J ends were trimmed by 4 bases and 6 bases, with 16 bases remaining between them. There are 14 residues in the CDR3. Germline lookup yields CDR1 MGHRA and CDR2 YSYEKL. CDR3 DNA sequence: TGCGCCAGCAGCCGCCAGGCCCCCAGCAGCGAGCAGTACTTC. Translating gives CASSRQAPSSEQYF.

V and J are TRBV11-3 and TRBJ2-3, with 8 bases fitting TRBD2. The trim removed 3 bases at V and 2 bases at J, leaving 7 bases unmatched. The CDR3 loop spans 16 amino acids. CDR1 SGHNT and CDR2 YENEEA come from the germline V gene. The CDR3 spells CASSFLAGGPTDTQYF. The CDR3 region has the DNA TGTGCCAGCAGCTTCCTAGCGGGCGGCCCCACAGATACGCAGTATTTT. The whole variable domain, remainder taken from reference TRBV11-3 and TRBJ2-3, is EAGVVQSPRYKIIEKKQPVAFWCNPISGHNTLYWYLQNLGQGPELLIRYENEEAVDDSQLPKDRFSAERLKGVDSTLKIQPAELGDSAVYLCASSFLAGGPTDTQYFGPGTRLTVL.

Comments on this clone: This sample also contains other DNA sequences that code for the same CDR3. This chain uses TRBV19 with TRBJ2-1; no definite D call. V lost 3 bases to trimming and J lost 3 bases, with 0 bases between them. Germline-derived CDR1 and CDR2 are LNHDA and SQIVND (reference sequence). CDR3 length equals 11 residues. CDR3: CASSIYNEQFF. The CDR3 region has the DNA TGTGCCAGTAGTATCTACAATGAGCAGTTCTTC.